This record covers a single TCR beta chain. With 9 bases removed from V and 4 bases from J, the gap between germline ends came to 10 bases. The CDR3 has 12 amino acids. Germline CDR1 MNHNY, CDR2 SVGAGI (reference sequence). The table came from immunoSEQ multiplex PCR; TCRdb's copy has only in-frame clones and leaves some out. This sample has hundreds of thousands of clones, with about 80% found just once. These data come from a study of shared clonotypes between healthy human individuals. This TCR was recovered from a woman in her 30s in good health. This chain uses TRBV6-6 with TRBJ1-3; D might be TRBD1 (6 bases). What was sequenced was memory CD4+ T cells sorted from blood. As to subset: CD45RA-negative fraction. CDR3 region: CASKQGGNTIYF. CDR3 nucleotide sequence: TGTGCCAGTAAACAGGGCGGAAACACCATATATTTT.